These 23 T cell receptor beta chains were sequenced from one sample in a study of shared clonotypes between healthy human individuals (dated by TCRdb to about 2020). The library was generated by the immunoSEQ multiplex PCR assay. In its TCRdb copy, this immuneACCESS table keeps in-frame sequences only and misses some clones. Where compared with another copy, unresolved V genes explain less than half of these, and the others have no known cause. This sample has about 600,000 clones in its table, and approximately 97% of those were observed once. The ten largest make up about 0.06% of the sample. Material for sequencing was naive CD4+ T cells sorted from blood. The sample's cell subset or site, from its label and the paper: CD45RA+ positively selected. The receptors originated from a woman in her thirties in good health.

The CDR3 spells CASSSGQGDLPQHF. The CDR3 DNA sequence: TGTGCCAGCAGCTCAGGGCAGGGGGATCTGCCCCAGCATTTT. The chain couples TRBV11-2 to TRBJ1-5; TRBD1 matches at 7 bases. The V gene end was trimmed by 4 bases and the J gene end by 9 bases; junction bases not matched to a gene: 9. Germline assignment: CDR1 SGHAT and CDR2 FQNNGV. CDR3 length equals 14 residues.

This chain uses TRBV5-6 with TRBJ2-5; D not certain. The germline V gene encodes CDR1 SGHDT and CDR2 YYEEEE. Deletions cut 0 bases from V and 5 bases from J, with 8 bases between. This CDR3 has 13 amino acids. In DNA, the CDR3 is TGTGCCAGCAGCTTGGTTAGCCGGGAGACCCAGTACTTC. Its translation: CASSLVSRETQYF.

The chain employs TRBV10-2 and TRBJ1-2; D is possibly TRBD1 (5 bases). CDR3 length: 13 residues. Germline V gene lookup returns CDR1 WSHSY and CDR2 SAAADI. V lost 7 bases, J lost 7 bases, and 16 bases lay in between. CDR3 loop: CASIPGTGLGYTF. Here the CDR3 DNA reads TGCGCCAGCATACCCGGGACCGGCCTTGGCTACACCTTC.

The chain recombines TRBV5-1 with TRBJ2-7; D call uncertain. Per germline, CDR1 SGHRS and CDR2 YFSETQ. This CDR3 region has 17 residues. V lost 0 bases and J lost 7, with 23 bases in between. The CDR3 region is CASSLVNLIGTLGEQYF. The CDR3 bases are TGCGCCAGCAGCTTGGTGAATCTGATAGGTACCCTTGGGGAGCAGTACTTC.

The chain recombines TRBV19 with TRBJ2-2; 10 nucleotides align to TRBD2. With 6 bases clipped from V and 1 base from J, the junction kept 8 bases outside the gene matches. The CDR3 is made up of 17 amino acids. Germline CDR1 reads LNHDA; CDR2 reads SQIVND (reference sequence). The CDR3 DNA is TGTGCCAGTAGGGATACACTAGCGGGGCTGAACACCGGGGAGCTGTTTTTT. Translated: CASRDTLAGLNTGELFF.

The rearrangement uses TRBV28 and TRBJ2-7; the D call may be TRBD1 or TRBD2 (5 bases each). Trimming left V 4 bases short and J 0 bases short, with 13 bases between. CDR1 and CDR2 (germline): MDHEN, SYDVKM. This CDR3 has 15 residues. The CDR3 here is CASSSLGDPSYEQYF. CDR3 DNA sequence: TGTGCCAGCAGTTCCCTTGGGGACCCCTCCTACGAGCAGTACTTC.

DNA of the CDR3: TGTGCCAGCAGCCCCCGTGGTCCCTACAATGAGCAGTTCTTC. Translated, it gives CASSPRGPYNEQFF. The genes are TRBV7-3 and TRBJ2-1; D remains ambiguous. Trimming pared 5 bases from V and 2 bases from J, leaving 10 bases between. Germline-derived CDR1 and CDR2 are SGHTA and FQGTGA. This CDR3 is 14 amino acids long.

The chain has TRBV28 and TRBJ1-1; D is undetermined. The V end was cut by 2 bases, the J end by 1 base, with 14 bases between. The germline CDR1 and CDR2 sequences are MDHEN and SYDVKM. The length of the CDR3 is 16 residues. This chain's CDR3 is CASSLVGMRGNTEAFF. The CDR3 DNA reads TGTGCCAGCAGTTTAGTGGGGATGAGAGGGAACACTGAAGCTTTCTTT.

V and J are TRBV7-8 and TRBJ2-6; 8 positions match TRBD2. Germline values: CDR1 SGHVS, CDR2 FQNEAQ. This CDR3 has 18 residues. Germline trimming cut 5 bases from V and 0 bases from J; bases unmatched to any gene: 9. The CDR3, as DNA: TGTGCCAGCAGCCTCAGGAGCGGGAGCCTCTCTGGGGCCAACGTCCTGACTTTC. It specifies CASSLRSGSLSGANVLTF.

This chain uses TRBV2 with TRBJ1-2; TRBD1 matches 11 bases. Germline CDR1 reads SNHLY; CDR2 reads FYNNEI. The CDR3 runs 16 residues. V trimming: 3 bases; J trimming: 3 bases; junction bases outside the gene matches: 6. The CDR3 loop reads CASSEERDRGYYGYTF. The CDR3 nucleotides read TGTGCCAGCAGTGAGGAAAGGGACAGGGGGTACTATGGCTACACCTTC.

This chain joins TRBV6-6 and TRBJ1-2; 8 bases map to TRBD1. Losses at the gene ends were 0 bases for V and 8 bases for J; bases not matched to a gene: 5. The CDR3 totals 14 residues. Germline values: CDR1 MNHNY, CDR2 SVGAGI (reference sequence). The DNA of the CDR3 is TGTGCCAGCAGTTACTCGACAGGGGAGTCCGGCTACACCTTC. Translated, it gives CASSYSTGESGYTF.

The chain carries TRBV19 and TRBJ1-5; 12 positions agree with TRBD1. Germline V lookup: CDR1 LNHDA, CDR2 SQIVND (reference sequence). The CDR3 spans 16 residues. With V trimmed by 6 bases and J by 2 bases, 5 bases remained unmatched. DNA of the CDR3: TGTGCCAGTAGCGGGACAGGGGGCATAGGCAATCAGCCCCAGCATTTT. Translation gives CASSGTGGIGNQPQHF. The entire variable domain, with the rest obtained from reference TRBV19 and TRBJ1-5, is as follows: DGGITQSPKYLFRKEGQNVTLSCEQNLNHDAMYWYRQDPGQGLRLIYYSQIVNDFQKGDIAEGYSVSREKKESFPLTVTSAQKNPTAFYLCASSGTGGIGNQPQHFGDGTRLSIL.

V usage is TRBV7-6 and J usage is TRBJ2-2; 9 nucleotides agree with TRBD2. Germline V gives CDR1 SGHVS, CDR2 FNYEAQ. The CDR3 extends over 15 amino acids. Trimming at V came to 4 bases and at J to 5 bases, leaving 5 bases not matched to a gene. For the CDR3, the DNA is TGTGCCAGCAGCTCCAAGCGGGAGGTGACCGGGGAGCTGTTTTTT. Its protein is CASSSKREVTGELFF.

This chain connects TRBV9 to TRBJ1-1; 8 nucleotides agree with TRBD1. The CDR3 is made up of 16 amino acids. CDR1 SGDLS and CDR2 YYNGEE come from the germline V gene. Trimming cost V 5 bases and J 0 bases; bases outside gene matches: 9. The CDR3 is CASRGGPGGLNTEAFF. Here the CDR3 DNA reads TGTGCCAGCAGGGGAGGGCCAGGGGGCTTGAACACTGAAGCTTTCTTT.

This rearrangement joins TRBV5-5 to TRBJ2-3; TRBD1 might be the D (6 bases). Looked up from germline, CDR1 is SGHKS and CDR2 is YYEKEE (reference sequence). CDR3 length: 16 amino acids. Trimming stripped 6 bases from V and 0 bases from J, with 17 bases between. The CDR3 DNA follows: TGTGCCAGCACCTTCCTCCTCCAGGGGAGCACAGATACGCAGTATTTT. This sequence encodes CASTFLLQGSTDTQYF. Together with reference TRBV5-5 and TRBJ2-3, the CDR3 gives the full variable domain: DAGVTQSPTHLIKTRGQQVTLRCSPISGHKSVSWYQQVLGQGPQFIFQYYEKEERGRGNFPDRFSARQFPNYSSELNVNALLLGDSALYLCASTFLLQGSTDTQYFGPGTRLTVL.

The DNA of the CDR3 is TGTGCCAGTAGTCTCCGACGGGGGGAAGAGACCCAGTACTTC. As protein: CASSLRRGEETQYF. V is TRBV19 and J is TRBJ2-5; 7 nucleotides agree with TRBD2. Germline assignment: CDR1 LNHDA and CDR2 SQIVND (reference sequence). This CDR3 is 14 amino acids long. V trimming: 5 bases; J trimming: 3 bases; junction bases outside the gene matches: 6.

V gene TRBV10-3 combines with J gene TRBJ1-6; no reliable D call. CDR3 length: 14 residues. Germline lookup yields CDR1 ENHRY and CDR2 SYGVKD. Trimming took off 10 bases at V and 8 bases at J, with 18 bases between the two ends. CDR3 amino acids: CATGVGNRDSPLHF. CDR3 coding DNA: TGTGCCACCGGGGTGGGGAATCGGGATTCACCCCTCCACTTT.

V gene TRBV2 combines with J gene TRBJ2-7; TRBD2 aligns across 9 bases. The CDR3 runs to 13 residues. Germline V gene sequence: CDR1 SNHLY, CDR2 FYNNEI. Trimming at V came to 8 bases and at J to 6 bases, leaving 8 bases not matched to a gene. CDR3 coding DNA: TGTGCCAGCGGAGCGGGAGGCCTCCGCGAGCAGTACTTC. Translation gives CASGAGGLREQYF. Together with reference TRBV2 and TRBJ2-7, the CDR3 gives the full variable domain: EPEVTQTPSHQVTQMGQEVILRCVPISNHLYFYWYRQILGQKVEFLVSFYNNEISEKSEIFDDQFSVERPDGSNFTLKIRSTKLEDSAMYFCASGAGGLREQYFGPGTRLTVT.

The chain links TRBV30 to TRBJ1-1; 8 bases match TRBD1. There are 11 residues in the CDR3. V lost 5 bases, J lost 6 bases, and 2 bases stayed unmatched. Germline assignment: CDR1 GTSNPN and CDR2 SVGIG (reference sequence). The CDR3 DNA is TGTGCCTGGTTACAGGGGGCTGAAGCTTTCTTT. It encodes CAWLQGAEAFF. Together with reference TRBV30 and TRBJ1-1, the CDR3 gives the full variable domain: SQTIHQWPATLVQPVGSPLSLECTVEGTSNPNLYWYRQAAGRGLQLLFYSVGIGQISSEVPQNLSASRPQDRQFILSSKKLLLSDSGFYLCAWLQGAEAFFGQGTRLTVV.

Only one count was recorded for this clone. CDR3 nucleotides: TGTGCCACCAGCCTCCCTGACAGGGGCGCATACACCGGGGAGCTGTTTTTT. Its protein is CATSLPDRGAYTGELFF. The chain has TRBV15 and TRBJ2-2; 8 positions agree with TRBD1. The V and J ends lost 5 bases and 3 bases, in that order; junction bases with no gene match: 11. This CDR3 is built from 17 residues. CDR1 is LNHNV, CDR2 YYDKDF, per germline (reference sequence).

This chain connects TRBV4-1 to TRBJ1-5; D not resolved. Deletions cut 4 bases from V and 7 bases from J, with 14 bases between. Germline values: CDR1 MGHRA, CDR2 YSYEKL. The CDR3 totals 14 residues. CDR3 bases: TGCGCCAGCAGCCCATTGGGAATTAGACAGCCCCAGCATTTT. This codes for CASSPLGIRQPQHF.

Details on this clone: The same CDR3 also results from other DNA sequences found in this sample. This chain uses TRBV19 with TRBJ2-7; 9 bases align to TRBD2. This CDR3 contains 14 residues. Trimming cost V 3 bases and J 1 base; bases outside gene matches: 1. Germline CDR1 reads LNHDA; CDR2 reads SQIVND (reference sequence). The DNA of the CDR3 is TGTGCCAGTAGTATTGCGGGAGGGTCCTACGAGCAGTACTTC. It yields the protein CASSIAGGSYEQYF.

The gene calls are TRBV4-1 and TRBJ1-1; no definite D call. In germline, CDR1 is MGHRA, CDR2 YSYEKL. V dropped 4 bases and J dropped 0 bases, with 9 bases sitting between them. The CDR3 sequence is 14 residues long. The CDR3 reads CASSRTVMNTEAFF. As DNA, the CDR3 is TGCGCCAGCAGCCGGACGGTGATGAACACTGAAGCTTTCTTT.